The 20 T cell receptor beta chains below all came from one sample that was sequenced in a study of T-cell reconstitution after alpha-beta-depleted transplantation in children (dated by TCRdb to the mid-2010s). Taken with the paper, the label for treatment or condition translates to: allogeneic hematopoietic cell transplantation with graft depleted of TCRalphabeta T cells and CD19 B cells. Receptor amplification or capture employed PCR. TCRdb lists the instrument as Illumina HiSeq 2500. TCR library preparation used molecular barcoding, with unique molecular identifiers applied to normalize quantification of the TCRbeta repertoire. TCRdb trimmed the raw reads at Q25, called clones with MiXCR and kept productive beta chains. Rows matching on CDR3 protein sequence are summarized as one entry with the most common DNA and genes. For this sample there are some 120,000 distinct CDR3 sequences; more than 9.5% appear just once. In total, the top ten clones hold approximately 25% of the sample.

Sequenced material: PBMCs, mostly from graft donor cells, taken 180 days after TCRalphabeta/CD19-depleted stem cell transplant. These receptors all come from a girl less than two years old who had a stem cell transplant for combined immunodeficiency, so the T cells may come from the graft donor.

V gene TRBV20-1 combines with J gene TRBJ1-5, with D tentatively TRBD1 (6 bases). The CDR3 runs 13 residues. Trimming stripped 6 bases from V and 3 bases from J, with 12 bases between. Germline loops: CDR1 DFQATT, CDR2 SNEGSKA (reference sequence). The CDR3 spells CSAVTGHNQPQHF. CDR3 nucleotides: TGCAGTGCAGTAACAGGGCACAATCAGCCCCAGCATTTT.

J is TRBJ2-1 and V is TRBV20-1; a weak D match, TRBD2 (6 bases). Germline-derived CDR1 and CDR2 are DFQATT and SNEGSKA (reference sequence). The CDR3 totals 17 residues. V was cut by 2 bases and J by 4 bases, with 21 bases left in between. The CDR3 DNA is TGCAGTGCTAGAAACCCTCCCGGGGACTGGACGTACAATGAGCAGTTCTTC. Its protein product is CSARNPPGDWTYNEQFF.

V is TRBV7-2 and J is TRBJ2-1; 8 nucleotides line up with TRBD1. The junction had 4 bases not matched to a gene; V was cut back by 1 base and J by 5 bases. This CDR3 region has 15 residues. Germline lookup yields CDR1 SGHTA and CDR2 FQGNSA. The CDR3 is CASSLDRGSDNEQFF. Written as DNA, the CDR3 is TGTGCCAGCAGCTTAGACAGGGGGTCGGACAATGAGCAGTTCTTC.

V is TRBV28 and J is TRBJ1-5; D call uncertain. Germline-derived CDR1 and CDR2 are MDHEN and SYDVKM. The CDR3 extends over 12 amino acids. Trimming stripped 6 bases from V and 5 bases from J, with 8 bases between. Written as DNA, the CDR3 is TGTGCCAGCAGCCCACCACATCAGCCCCAGCATTTT. Its translation: CASSPPHQPQHF. Using reference TRBV28 and TRBJ1-5 for the parts outside the CDR3, the full variable domain is DVKVTQSSRYLVKRTGEKVFLECVQDMDHENMFWYRQDPGLGLRLIYFSYDVKMKEKGDIPEGYSVSREKKERFSLILESASTNQTSMYLCASSPPHQPQHFGDGTRLSIL.

The chain couples TRBV15 to TRBJ2-7; D may match TRBD1 or TRBD2 (5 bases each). V dropped 1 base and J dropped 3 bases, with 10 bases sitting between them. Germline V gene lookup returns CDR1 LNHNV and CDR2 YYDKDF (reference sequence). The CDR3 is made up of 14 amino acids. The CDR3 bases are TGTGCCACCAGCAGAGGTGGGGACGGCTACGAGCAGTACTTC. As protein: CATSRGGDGYEQYF.

The chain is built from TRBV12-3 or TRBV12-4 and TRBJ2-5; TRBD2 is a possible D gene (5 bases). The CDR3 has 15 amino acids. V gave up 6 bases and J gave up 0 bases, with 14 bases separating them. CDR3 residues: CASREDGRYQETQYF. The CDR3, as DNA: TGTGCCAGCAGGGAGGATGGGCGATACCAAGAGACCCAGTACTTC.

This clonotype was seen a few times. The chain is built from TRBV24-1 and TRBJ2-1, with 12 nucleotides matching TRBD2. The germline V gene has CDR1 KGHDR and CDR2 SFDVKD. The V and J ends lost 6 bases and 5 bases, in that order; junction bases with no gene match: 1. The CDR3 runs to 14 residues. CDR3 coding DNA: TGTGCCACCAGTCGACTAGCGGGAGACAATGAGCAGTTCTTC. This encodes CATSRLAGDNEQFF.

This clonotype was counted ten times or more. V gene TRBV6-5 combines with J gene TRBJ2-7; 9 nucleotides align to TRBD1. With V trimmed by 4 bases and J by 0 bases, 10 bases remained unmatched. In germline, CDR1 is MNHEY, CDR2 SVGAGI. The CDR3 runs to 17 residues. CDR3 amino acids: CASSWTGVPASSYEQYF. The CDR3 coding sequence is TGTGCCAGCAGTTGGACAGGGGTCCCCGCGAGCTCCTACGAGCAGTACTTC.

This clonotype was seen a handful of times. The chain links TRBV29-1 to TRBJ2-7; D may be TRBD1 (6 bases). V lost 4 bases and J 1 base, leaving 11 bases between the germline ends. There are 13 residues in the CDR3. The V gene's germline CDR1 is SQVTM and CDR2 ANQGSEA. The CDR3 region is CSVAETGSYEQYF. CDR3 coding DNA: TGCAGCGTTGCTGAAACAGGGTCCTACGAGCAGTACTTC.

V and J are TRBV12-3 or TRBV12-4 and TRBJ2-7, with 9 positions matching TRBD2. V lost 3 bases and J lost 2; bases outside the gene matches: 5. The CDR3 consists of 15 residues. The CDR3 nucleotides are TGTGCCAGCAGTTTTCTTAGCGGGAGTCCCTACGAGCAGTACTTC. Translated, it gives CASSFLSGSPYEQYF.

Only a few counts were recorded for this clonotype. The V gene is TRBV6-1, the J gene TRBJ2-7; the D gene is possibly TRBD1 (5 bases). The germline V gene has CDR1 MNHNS and CDR2 SASEGT. V lost 8 bases and J 1 base, leaving 12 bases between the germline ends. The CDR3 has 13 residues. This chain's CDR3 is CASGRDSSYEQYF. CDR3 in DNA: TGTGCCAGCGGCCGCGACAGTTCCTACGAGCAGTACTTC.

This clonotype came up a few times. This sequence joins TRBV29-1 and TRBJ2-2, with a tentative D call TRBD1 (6 bases). The CDR3 is 14 amino acids. Germline lookup yields CDR1 SQVTM and CDR2 ANQGSEA. Deletions cut 5 bases from V and 0 bases from J, with 10 bases between. The CDR3 bases are TGCAGCGTTATCAGGGGACCGAACACCGGGGAGCTGTTTTTT. It codes for CSVIRGPNTGELFF.

This clonotype has only a few counts. The chain joins TRBV29-1 to TRBJ2-5; D remains ambiguous. The CDR3 covers 12 residues. The V end was cut by 1 base, the J end by 5 bases, with 8 bases between. The germline V gene has CDR1 SQVTM and CDR2 ANQGSEA. The CDR3 reads CSVEGSWETQYF. As DNA, the CDR3 is TGCAGCGTTGAAGGTAGCTGGGAGACCCAGTACTTC.

This clonotype was seen a handful of times. This chain links TRBV5-1 with TRBJ2-5; 12 nucleotides match TRBD2. Germline trimming cut 4 bases from V and 4 bases from J; bases unmatched to any gene: 2. The germline CDR1 and CDR2 sequences are SGHRS and YFSETQ. The CDR3 extends over 14 amino acids. The CDR3 nucleotides are TGCGCCAGCAGCGTGACTAGCGGGGGAGAGACCCAGTACTTC. It yields the protein CASSVTSGGETQYF.

This clonotype has more than one count but fewer than ten. The gene calls are TRBV20-1 and TRBJ2-3; possible D gene TRBD1, 6 bases. V was pared by 0 bases and J by 6 bases, with 16 bases between. This CDR3 contains 15 residues. Germline V CDR1 and CDR2: DFQATT, SNEGSKA (reference sequence). CDR3 loop: CSARDWKGVLDTQYF. The CDR3 bases are TGCAGTGCTAGAGATTGGAAGGGGGTTTTGGATACGCAGTATTTT.

This rearrangement joins TRBV30 to TRBJ2-3; D is perhaps TRBD2 (6 bases). Germline loops: CDR1 GTSNPN, CDR2 SVGIG (reference sequence). Deletions cut 1 base from V and 11 bases from J, with 10 bases between. The CDR3 loop spans 11 amino acids. CDR3 in amino acids: CAWSGEAVQYF. The CDR3 DNA follows: TGTGCCTGGAGTGGGGAGGCAGTGCAGTATTTT. The whole variable domain, remainder taken from reference TRBV30 and TRBJ2-3, is SQTIHQWPATLVQPVGSPLSLECTVEGTSNPNLYWYRQAAGRGLQLLFYSVGIGQISSEVPQNLSASRPQDRQFILSSKKLLLSDSGFYLCAWSGEAVQYFGPGTRLTVL.

This clonotype appeared many times. V usage is TRBV5-1 and J usage is TRBJ2-7; possible D gene TRBD1, 6 bases. Trimming removed 0 bases at V and 6 bases at J, with 10 bases between. CDR3 length: 13 amino acids. The V gene's germline CDR1 is SGHRS and CDR2 YFSETQ. CDR3: CASSLDRAGEQYF. The CDR3 region has the DNA TGCGCCAGCAGCTTGGACAGGGCCGGCGAGCAGTACTTC.

This clonotype was detected only a few times. V is TRBV12-5 and J is TRBJ1-2, with D perhaps TRBD1 (5 bases). CDR3 length: 17 amino acids. With 7 bases removed from V and 5 bases from J, the gap between germline ends came to 26 bases. CDR1 is LGHNT, CDR2 FRNRAP, per germline. The CDR3, as DNA: TGTGCTAGTGCAAACAGGCCCGACAATCAAAATTTTTATGGCTACACCTTC. Amino acid sequence: CASANRPDNQNFYGYTF.

The chain couples TRBV7-2 to TRBJ1-1, with TRBD1 as a possible D gene (5 bases). V dropped 0 bases and J dropped 5 bases, with 13 bases sitting between them. The CDR3 length is 15 residues. Germline CDR1 reads SGHTA; CDR2 reads FQGNSA. Written as DNA, the CDR3 is TGTGCCAGCAGCTTAGCTGAAGGGGCGGGGACTGAAGCTTTCTTT. Amino acids: CASSLAEGAGTEAFF.

There are a few counts of this clonotype. The rearrangement links TRBV6-5 to TRBJ1-5; D uncertain. In germline, CDR1 is MNHEY, CDR2 SVGAGI. The CDR3 sequence is 11 residues long. V was pared by 8 bases and J by 6 bases, with 8 bases between. In DNA form, the CDR3 reads TGTGCCAGCGGCCAGACTCAGCCCCAGCATTTT. Residues: CASGQTQPQHF.